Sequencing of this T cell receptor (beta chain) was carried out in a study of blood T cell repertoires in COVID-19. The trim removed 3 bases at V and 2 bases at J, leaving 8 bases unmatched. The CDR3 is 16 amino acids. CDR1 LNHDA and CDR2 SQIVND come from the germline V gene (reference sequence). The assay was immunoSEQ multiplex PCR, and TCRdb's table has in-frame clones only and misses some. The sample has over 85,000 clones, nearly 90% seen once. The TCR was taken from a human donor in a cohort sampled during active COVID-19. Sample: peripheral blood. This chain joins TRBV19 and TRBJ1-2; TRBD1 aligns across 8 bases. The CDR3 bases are TGTGCCAGTAGTATGGGGACAGGACTTGGGAACTATGGCTACACCTTC. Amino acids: CASSMGTGLGNYGYTF.